Listed here are 28 T cell receptor beta chains from one sample, sequenced in a study of response to subunit inactivated influenza vaccine. MiXCR, run by TCRdb on the RT-PCR reads, gives a single entry per CDR3 protein. The table shows around 520,000 distinct CDR3 sequences, with 25% occurring only once. Sequences were derived from CD4+ T cells sorted from PBMCs, sampled 4 to 6 days after vaccination. Every receptor here comes from a man in his fifties who received an inactivated influenza vaccine.

This clonotype showed up just a few times. V is TRBV5-6 and J is TRBJ2-1; 9 bases agree with TRBD1. The CDR3 length is 16 residues. Germline assignment: CDR1 SGHDT and CDR2 YYEEEE. V shed 4 bases and J 4 bases; nucleotides not matched to a gene: 9. CDR3 residues: CASSPRDRVVYNEQFF. The CDR3, as DNA: TGTGCCAGCAGCCCTAGGGACAGGGTGGTGTACAATGAGCAGTTCTTC.

The chain's CDR3 is CASSHGQGNTEAFF. The CDR3 bases are TGTGCCAGCAGCCACGGACAGGGGAACACTGAAGCTTTCTTT. V gene TRBV12-3 or TRBV12-4 combines with J gene TRBJ1-1, with 8 bases that match TRBD1. This CDR3 is built from 14 residues. With 6 bases clipped from V and 1 base from J, the junction kept 4 bases outside the gene matches.

This clonotype was observed a few times. The chain links TRBV5-1 to TRBJ2-1, with 12 bases that match TRBD2. Germline V gene data show CDR1 as SGHRS and CDR2 as YFSETQ. The trim removed 5 bases at V and 7 bases at J, leaving 7 bases unmatched. The CDR3 sequence is 15 residues long. CDR3 nucleotide sequence: TGCGCCAGCAGGCCGACTAGCGGGGGAGGGAATGAGCAGTTCTTC. The encoded protein is CASRPTSGGGNEQFF.

CDR3 loop: CASSLETGSSGANVLTF. Here the CDR3 DNA reads TGTGCCAGCAGCTTGGAAACAGGTTCGTCTGGGGCCAACGTCCTGACTTTC. This chain uses TRBV5-8 with TRBJ2-6; TRBD1 is a possible D gene (5 bases). CDR1 and CDR2 from the germline V gene are SGHTS and YDEGEE. The CDR3 runs 17 residues. Trimming left V 0 bases short and J 1 base short, with 11 bases between.

Only a few counts were recorded for this clonotype. CDR3 nucleotide sequence: TGTGCCAGCAGCTTGGGCGGGAGTTACTCCTACAATGAGCAGTTCTTC. This codes for CASSLGGSYSYNEQFF. V gene TRBV11-2 combines with J gene TRBJ2-1; 7 bases are a match to TRBD2. This CDR3 has 16 amino acids. Germline CDR1 is SGHAT and CDR2 is FQNNGV. V lost 3 bases, J lost 0 bases, and 5 bases stayed unmatched.

The chain links TRBV25-1 to TRBJ2-1; the D gene is possibly TRBD2 (6 bases). From germline, CDR1 is MGHDK and CDR2 SYGVNS. This CDR3 contains 19 residues. V gave up 0 bases and J gave up 2 bases, with 20 bases separating them. CDR3 loop: CASSEYPTDSGPTYNEQFF. The CDR3, as DNA: TGTGCCAGCAGTGAATACCCGACAGATAGCGGACCGACCTACAATGAGCAGTTCTTC.

This clonotype came up a few times. The chain couples TRBV27 to TRBJ2-7, with D maybe TRBD1 (5 bases). V lost 3 bases and J 0 bases, leaving 9 bases between the germline ends. CDR1 is MNHEY, CDR2 SMNVEV, per germline (reference sequence). The length of the CDR3 is 14 residues. CDR3 nucleotides: TGTGCCAGCAGTTTTGTTCAGGGCTCCTACGAGCAGTACTTC. Protein product: CASSFVQGSYEQYF.

V and J are TRBV7-2 and TRBJ2-1, with 8 bases fitting TRBD2. The CDR3 covers 15 residues. Germline loops: CDR1 SGHTA, CDR2 FQGNSA. V shed 5 bases, J shed 4 bases, and the junction held 7 bases outside the gene matches. CDR3 nucleotides: TGTGCCAGCAGCATTAAGCGGGAGAAGTACAATGAGCAGTTCTTC. It specifies CASSIKREKYNEQFF.

With respect to this clonotype: At one of its ends the junction is not consistent with the germline gene, which may arise from a read error. This rearrangement joins TRBV5-5 to TRBJ1-1; TRBD1 is a possible D gene (6 bases). This CDR3 comprises 14 residues. The V gene's germline CDR1 is SGHKS and CDR2 YYEKEE (reference sequence). CDR3 DNA sequence: TGTGCCAGCAGATTGGGGGGGCGAGGCACTGAAGCTTTCTTT. Protein sequence: CASRLGGRGTEAFF.

The V call is TRBV6-2 or TRBV6-3, the J call TRBJ2-7, with D unclear. Germline V gene lookup returns CDR1 MNHEY and CDR2 SVGEGT. CDR3 length: 16 amino acids. Between the trimmed V and J ends, which lost 2 bases and 3 bases, there was a span of 17 bases. The CDR3 region has the DNA TGTGCCAGCAGTTACGAGGAGCGCCTCTTCATCTACGAGCAGTACTTC. Translated, it gives CASSYEERLFIYEQYF.

The chain is built from TRBV10-3 and TRBJ2-7, with 8 bases fitting TRBD2. This CDR3 has 14 amino acids. Germline V gene data show CDR1 as ENHRY and CDR2 as SYGVKD. J lost 3 bases, V lost 0 bases, and 1 base had no gene match. This CDR3 reads CAISESGLVYEQYF. Here the CDR3 DNA reads TGTGCCATCAGTGAGTCGGGACTAGTCTACGAGCAGTACTTC.

This clonotype was seen more than once but under ten times. V gene TRBV27 combines with J gene TRBJ2-1; TRBD2 aligns across 13 bases. Germline CDR1 and CDR2: MNHEY and SMNVEV (reference sequence). The CDR3 runs 19 residues. Trimming at V came to 4 bases and at J to 7 bases, leaving 16 bases not matched to a gene. The CDR3 loop is CASSSGLAGESMMSNEQFF. In DNA, the CDR3 is TGTGCCAGCAGTTCCGGACTAGCGGGAGAGTCGATGATGAGTAATGAGCAGTTCTTC.

The chain has TRBV20-1 and TRBJ2-1; the match to TRBD1 covers 7 bases. The CDR3 has 14 residues. The V and J ends lost 4 bases and 4 bases, in that order; junction bases with no gene match: 7. The germline V gene has CDR1 DFQATT and CDR2 SNEGSKA (reference sequence). Here the CDR3 reads CSANPGRGYNEQFF. As DNA, the CDR3 is TGCAGTGCTAATCCGGGCAGGGGGTACAATGAGCAGTTCTTC.

The chain joins TRBV9 to TRBJ2-1; D call uncertain. V lost 4 bases and J lost 8, with 13 bases in between. In germline, CDR1 is SGDLS, CDR2 YYNGEE. This CDR3 has 13 residues. CDR3: CASSPGPQDEQFF. Here the CDR3 DNA reads TGTGCCAGCAGCCCCGGGCCCCAGGATGAGCAGTTCTTC.

The genes are TRBV12-3 or TRBV12-4 and TRBJ2-5; D call uncertain. With 7 bases removed from V and 5 bases from J, the gap between germline ends came to 14 bases. CDR3 size: 13 residues. DNA of the CDR3: TGTGCCAGCACGACGGGCGATCGGGAGACCCAGTACTTC. Protein: CASTTGDRETQYF.

This clonotype came up a few times. J is TRBJ1-6 and V is TRBV10-3, with unresolved D. This CDR3 has 14 amino acids. The V gene's germline CDR1 is ENHRY and CDR2 SYGVKD. V was cut by 5 bases and J by 7 bases, with 12 bases left in between. CDR3 DNA: TGTGCCATCAGTCTCCGGGCTGACAATTCACCCCTCCACTTT. The encoded protein is CAISLRADNSPLHF.

The rearrangement links TRBV7-3 to TRBJ2-2; 8 nucleotides agree with TRBD1. J lost 3 bases, V lost 5 bases, and 5 bases had no gene match. The length of the CDR3 is 15 residues. CDR1 and CDR2 from the germline V gene are SGHTA and FQGTGA. The CDR3 is CASSADRGYTGELFF. CDR3 in DNA: TGTGCCAGCAGCGCTGACAGGGGATACACCGGGGAGCTGTTTTTT. Looking up the rest from reference TRBV7-3 and TRBJ2-2 gives the full variable domain: GAGVSQTPSNKVTEKGKYVELRCDPISGHTALYWYRQSLGQGPEFLIYFQGTGAADDSGLPNDRFFAVRPEGSVSTLKIQRTERGDSAVYLCASSADRGYTGELFFGEGSRLTVL.

For the CDR3, the DNA is TGTGCCAGCAGCTCCGCAGGCCCGGGACACCTCGCCGGGGAGCTGTTTTTT. Protein sequence: CASSSAGPGHLAGELFF. The V call is TRBV7-7, the J call TRBJ2-2, with TRBD1 as a possible D gene (6 bases). Germline CDR1 and CDR2: SSHAT and FNYEAQ (reference sequence). V shed 4 bases and J shed 6 bases, with 21 bases lying between them. The length of the CDR3 is 17 residues.

This chain uses TRBV4-3 with TRBJ1-6; the D gene is possibly TRBD1 (5 bases). The V end lost 1 base, the J end lost 9 bases, and 19 bases lay between the germline ends. The CDR3 is 17 residues long. The germline V gene encodes CDR1 LGHNA and CDR2 YSLEER. CDR3 bases: TGCGCCAGCAGCCAAGTGATTGGGGGAGGCGGTGCTTCACCCCTCCACTTT. Translated: CASSQVIGGGGASPLHF.

CDR3 nucleotide sequence: TGTGCCAGCAGCTTAGCGCATAGCGGGAGGGGCAATGAGCAGTTCTTC. Its protein product is CASSLAHSGRGNEQFF. This chain joins TRBV7-2 and TRBJ2-1; TRBD2 matches 11 bases. Germline V gene sequence: CDR1 SGHTA, CDR2 FQGNSA. With V trimmed by 0 bases and J by 6 bases, 4 bases remained unmatched. CDR3 length equals 16 residues.

V usage is TRBV9 and J usage is TRBJ2-1, with D perhaps matching TRBD1 (5 bases). The length of the CDR3 is 13 residues. Trimming took off 6 bases at V and 8 bases at J, with 15 bases between the two ends. In germline, CDR1 is SGDLS, CDR2 YYNGEE. CDR3 sequence (DNA): TGTGCCAGCACTCGGAAAGGGGCGGATGAGCAGTTCTTC. Its translation is CASTRKGADEQFF.

J is TRBJ2-5 and V is TRBV9; D is undetermined. The germline V and J ends were trimmed by 2 bases and 4 bases, with 9 bases remaining between them. Germline CDR1 and CDR2: SGDLS and YYNGEE. This CDR3 has 13 amino acids. The CDR3 spells CASSVAVGETQYF. CDR3 DNA sequence: TGTGCCAGCAGCGTGGCAGTCGGAGAGACCCAGTACTTC.

The rearrangement uses TRBV2 and TRBJ2-7, with D unclear. V was clipped by 3 bases and J by 0 bases, with 6 bases between them. Germline CDR1 is SNHLY and CDR2 is FYNNEI. The CDR3 extends over 13 amino acids. The CDR3 DNA is TGTGCCAGCAGTGATATCAGCTCCTACGAGCAGTACTTC. This gives the protein CASSDISSYEQYF.

This clonotype was detected a few times. The chain is built from TRBV6-2 or TRBV6-3 and TRBJ1-5; a weak D match, TRBD1 (6 bases). The CDR3 runs 14 residues. Germline loops: CDR1 MNHEY, CDR2 SVGEGT. The V and J ends lost 5 bases and 4 bases respectively, with 12 bases between them. The CDR3 is CASSAGDQNQPQHF. The CDR3 nucleotides read TGTGCCAGCAGTGCAGGGGACCAAAATCAGCCCCAGCATTTT.

This clonotype showed up just a few times. This rearrangement joins TRBV5-1 to TRBJ2-2; D is unclear. Trimming stripped 4 bases from V and 0 bases from J, with 13 bases between. Per germline, CDR1 SGHRS and CDR2 YFSETQ. The CDR3 runs to 16 residues. In DNA form, the CDR3 reads TGCGCCAGCAGCCCCCTTGGGCAACCGAACACCGGGGAGCTGTTTTTT. It specifies CASSPLGQPNTGELFF.

This clonotype has a handful of counts. The chain employs TRBV5-1 and TRBJ2-3, with 10 positions matching TRBD2. Germline CDR1 reads SGHRS; CDR2 reads YFSETQ. The CDR3 contains 15 residues. J was trimmed by 4 bases and V by 5 bases; bases with no gene match: 7. The CDR3: CASRIGLADSDTQYF. CDR3 sequence (DNA): TGCGCCAGCAGGATCGGACTAGCGGATTCAGATACGCAGTATTTT.

Only a few counts were recorded for this clonotype. The chain joins TRBV4-1 to TRBJ2-7, with D tentatively TRBD2 (6 bases). V lost 1 base, J lost 7 bases, and 20 bases lay in between. The V gene's germline CDR1 is MGHRA and CDR2 YSYEKL. This CDR3 region has 16 residues. CDR3 nucleotides: TGCGCCAGCAGCCAAGGCACATGGGGGGTCACGGGAGAGCAGTACTTC. It specifies CASSQGTWGVTGEQYF.

This chain uses TRBV18 with TRBJ2-4; 9 bases are a match to TRBD2. With 0 bases clipped from V and 4 bases from J, the junction kept 10 bases outside the gene matches. In germline, CDR1 is KGHSH, CDR2 LQKENI. The CDR3 contains 18 residues. This CDR3 is CASSPPLREGRLKNIQYF. The CDR3 region has the DNA TGTGCCAGCTCACCACCTTTGCGGGAGGGCCGTTTGAAAAACATTCAGTACTTC.